These 22 T cell receptor beta chains were all obtained from the same sample, sequenced in a study of blood T cell repertoires in COVID-19. Clones were sequenced by immunoSEQ multiplex PCR, and TCRdb holds only the in-frame ones, with some missing. Here the sample spans under 250,000 clones, about nine tenths being singletons. Sequencing was carried out using peripheral blood. The receptors here all came from a woman aged 25 to 39 with COVID-19, enrolled during active disease.

The chain has TRBV14 and TRBJ2-7; D may be TRBD2 (5 bases). The V end lost 1 base, the J end lost 5 bases, and 15 bases lay between the germline ends. CDR1 and CDR2 from the germline V gene are SGHDN and FVKESK. The CDR3 runs 15 residues. CDR3 sequence (DNA): TGTGCCAGCAGCCAAGGTTCGGGGAATTACGACGAGCAGTACGTC. It encodes CASSQGSGNYDEQYV.

The chain recombines TRBV2 with TRBJ2-2, with D tentatively TRBD1 (5 bases). Germline CDR1 reads SNHLY; CDR2 reads FYNNEI. The CDR3 is 14 amino acids. Trimming took 6 bases from V and 7 from J, leaving 15 bases between them. CDR3 loop: CASSATRVVGELFF. CDR3 in DNA: TGTGCCAGCAGCGCCACCAGGGTGGTCGGGGAGCTGTTTTTT.

The CDR3 here is CATLWQTGGGNEQFF. CDR3 in DNA: TGTGCCACCCTTTGGCAGACAGGGGGTGGGAATGAGCAGTTCTTC. This chain links TRBV10-3 with TRBJ2-1, with 9 bases matching TRBD1. The germline CDR1 and CDR2 sequences are ENHRY and SYGVKD. The CDR3 is made up of 15 amino acids. V trimming: 10 bases; J trimming: 7 bases; junction bases outside the gene matches: 14.

The rearrangement uses TRBV18 and TRBJ1-1, with D unresolved. Germline V gene data show CDR1 as KGHSH and CDR2 as LQKENI. V lost 6 bases, J lost 1 base, and 12 bases lay in between. CDR3 length: 14 residues. CDR3 DNA: TGTGCCAGCTCTGAAACGGGAAAGAACACTGAAGCTTTCTTT. This encodes CASSETGKNTEAFF.

The V call is TRBV9, the J call TRBJ1-2, with 7 bases lining up with TRBD1. Germline V lookup: CDR1 SGDLS, CDR2 YYNGEE. The CDR3 has 19 residues. V lost 4 bases, J lost 0 bases, and 18 bases stayed unmatched. CDR3 amino acids: CASSSRLLEDREPNYGYTF. The CDR3 bases are TGTGCCAGCAGCTCCCGACTTCTGGAAGACAGGGAACCTAACTATGGCTACACCTTC.

This sequence joins TRBV11-3 and TRBJ1-3; TRBD1 might be the D (5 bases). Germline V CDR1 and CDR2: SGHNT, YENEEA. CDR3 length equals 14 residues. Trimming took off 5 bases at V and 1 base at J, with 9 bases between the two ends. CDR3 nucleotide sequence: TGTGCCAGCAGCCGCGCAGGGTCTGGAAACACCATATATTTT. The encoded protein is CASSRAGSGNTIYF.

This CDR3 is CASSQATAFNQPQHF. The CDR3 region has the DNA TGTGCCAGCAGCCAAGCGACAGCTTTTAATCAGCCCCAGCATTTT. The V call is TRBV14, the J call TRBJ1-5, with TRBD1 as a possible D gene (5 bases). The CDR3 is made up of 15 amino acids. V gave up 1 base and J gave up 4 bases, with 11 bases separating them. CDR1 and CDR2 (germline): SGHDN, FVKESK.

This rearrangement joins TRBV7-9 to TRBJ2-3; a weak D match, TRBD1 (6 bases). The CDR3 is made up of 17 amino acids. Looked up from germline, CDR1 is SEHNR and CDR2 is FQNEAQ (reference sequence). Deletions cut 5 bases from V and 3 bases from J, with 21 bases between. The CDR3 spells CASSPPMGARRTDTQYF. CDR3 DNA: TGTGCCAGCAGCCCCCCCATGGGGGCGCGGAGGACAGATACGCAGTATTTT.

The chain links TRBV19 to TRBJ1-4; 9 bases are shared with TRBD1. J gave up 7 bases and V 7 bases, and 4 bases lay outside the gene matches. Germline lookup yields CDR1 LNHDA and CDR2 SQIVND (reference sequence). The CDR3 has 13 amino acids. The chain's CDR3 is CASTGQGSEKLFF. The CDR3 DNA follows: TGTGCCAGTACGGGACAGGGTTCTGAAAAACTGTTTTTT.

The chain combines TRBV7-2 with TRBJ2-5; weak D call: TRBD2 (5 bases). Per the germline V gene, CDR1 is SGHTA and CDR2 is FQGNSA. The CDR3 is 15 residues long. Trimming took 5 bases from V and 4 from J, leaving 17 bases between them. The CDR3 sequence: CASSPVTRFPETQYF. The DNA for the CDR3 is TGTGCCAGCAGCCCGGTCACTAGGTTCCCAGAGACCCAGTACTTC.

The chain has TRBV10-3 and TRBJ1-5; weak D call: TRBD1 (6 bases). The germline V gene has CDR1 ENHRY and CDR2 SYGVKD. There are 15 residues in the CDR3. V dropped 6 bases and J dropped 6 bases, with 18 bases sitting between them. CDR3 coding DNA: TGTGCCATCAGCAACACTACAGGGTTCAGTCAGCCCCAGCATTTT. This sequence encodes CAISNTTGFSQPQHF.

As regards this clone: One end of the junction fails to match germline, which may point to a read error. This rearrangement joins TRBV12-3 or TRBV12-4 to TRBJ2-3; D not certain. The CDR3 contains 13 residues. The CDR3 DNA is TGTGCCAGCAGGTTAGGCAGAACAGATACGCAGTATTTT. Residues: CASRLGRTDTQYF.

The chain uses TRBV4-1 and TRBJ2-3; D might be TRBD2 (6 bases). Germline lookup yields CDR1 MGHRA and CDR2 YSYEKL. This CDR3 is built from 19 residues. V lost 1 base and J 0 bases, leaving 20 bases between the germline ends. Here the CDR3 DNA reads TGCGCCAGCAGCCAAGGGAATTGGGGGGACGCAACTAGCACAGATACGCAGTATTTT. It encodes CASSQGNWGDATSTDTQYF.

The chain carries TRBV7-8 and TRBJ2-3; 9 bases match TRBD2. This CDR3 has 16 residues. CDR1 and CDR2 from the germline V gene are SGHVS and FQNEAQ. After removal of 4 bases from V and 7 bases from J, the junction contained 12 bases not matched to a gene. CDR3 protein: CASSSWTSAGVYTQYF. The CDR3 DNA is TGTGCCAGCAGCTCATGGACTAGCGCTGGGGTATATACGCAGTATTTT.

The chain uses TRBV27 and TRBJ1-5; a weak D match, TRBD1 (5 bases). Looked up from germline, CDR1 is MNHEY and CDR2 is SMNVEV (reference sequence). This CDR3 has 15 residues. V lost 4 bases to trimming and J lost 4 bases, with 14 bases between them. Here the CDR3 DNA reads TGTGCCAGCAGTTCCCGCACTGGACAAAATCAGCCCCAGCATTTT. Its translation is CASSSRTGQNQPQHF.

This chain connects TRBV10-1 to TRBJ1-1; D remains unclear. The CDR3 is 13 amino acids. V lost 3 bases to trimming and J lost 3 bases, with 8 bases between them. CDR1 and CDR2 (germline): WNHNN, SYGVQD (reference sequence). The CDR3 reads CASSDEAYTEAFF. The CDR3 bases are TGCGCCAGCAGTGATGAGGCTTACACTGAAGCTTTCTTT.

The chain links TRBV28 to TRBJ1-3; no clear D. Trimming took 6 bases from V and 0 from J, leaving 12 bases between them. This CDR3 has 15 residues. Germline values: CDR1 MDHEN, CDR2 SYDVKM. This CDR3 reads CASSPPRVSGNTIYF. Here the CDR3 DNA reads TGTGCCAGCAGCCCCCCCCGGGTCTCTGGAAACACCATATATTTT. Complete variable domain (other parts from reference TRBV28 and TRBJ1-3): DVKVTQSSRYLVKRTGEKVFLECVQDMDHENMFWYRQDPGLGLRLIYFSYDVKMKEKGDIPEGYSVSREKKERFSLILESASTNQTSMYLCASSPPRVSGNTIYFGEGSWLTVV.

The J gene is TRBJ2-1, the V gene TRBV7-2; the match to TRBD2 covers 13 bases. V lost 5 bases to trimming and J lost 6 bases; unmatched junction nucleotides: 10. The length of the CDR3 is 17 residues. CDR1 and CDR2 (germline): SGHTA, FQGNSA. CDR3 coding DNA: TGTGCCAGCAGCGGTCGGACTAGCGGGGGTTACATCAATGAGCAGTTCTTC. Amino acids: CASSGRTSGGYINEQFF.

The V and J genes are TRBV19 and TRBJ1-3, with D possibly being TRBD1 (5 bases). The CDR3 spans 15 residues. CDR1 is LNHDA, CDR2 SQIVND, per germline (reference sequence). Trimming took 7 bases from V and 1 from J, leaving 14 bases between them. The DNA of the CDR3 is TGTGCCAGTACCCGGGGACTCCTATCTGGAAACACCATATATTTT. Protein: CASTRGLLSGNTIYF.

The chain recombines TRBV28 with TRBJ2-7; D may be TRBD1 (7 bases). Looked up from germline, CDR1 is MDHEN and CDR2 is SYDVKM. V was cut by 6 bases and J by 2 bases, with 17 bases left in between. CDR3 length equals 15 residues. Here the CDR3 DNA reads TGTGCCAGCAGAGGACGGACAGGAGGGACCTACGAGCAGTACTTC. This gives the protein CASRGRTGGTYEQYF.

The chain carries TRBV28 and TRBJ1-4; 8 bases map to TRBD1. This CDR3 spans 15 amino acids. Germline V lookup: CDR1 MDHEN, CDR2 SYDVKM. V gave up 1 base and J gave up 8 bases; unmatched junction bases: 6. CDR3 amino acids: CASSLYQGAGEKLFF. The CDR3 DNA reads TGTGCCAGCAGTTTATATCAGGGGGCGGGGGAAAAACTGTTTTTT.

The V gene is TRBV11-3, the J gene TRBJ1-1; 9 nucleotides align to TRBD1. J was trimmed by 0 bases and V by 1 base; bases with no gene match: 9. The CDR3 runs 18 residues. Germline lookup yields CDR1 SGHNT and CDR2 YENEEA. The CDR3 region is CASSLAGQGSVVNTEAFF. The CDR3 region has the DNA TGTGCCAGCAGCTTAGCTGGACAGGGGTCTGTTGTGAACACTGAAGCTTTCTTT.